Listed here are 8 T cell receptor beta chains from one sample, sequenced in a study of graft-versus-host responses after intestinal transplantation. These receptors have no known antigen. TCRdb's copy holds only in-frame clones and misses some; the assay was immunoSEQ multiplex PCR. Here the sample spans approximately 99,000 clones, around 91% being singletons. This sample comprised unstimulated CD4+ T cells sorted from spleen or lymph node cells, obtained before transplant. The receptors here all came from a human donor who was the organ donor for an intestinal transplant.

The rearrangement joins TRBV6-1 to TRBJ2-1, with D maybe TRBD1 (5 bases). CDR1 and CDR2 from the germline V gene are MNHNS and SASEGT. V was shortened by 1 base and J by 13 bases, with 11 bases between the two germline ends. The CDR3 covers 12 residues. DNA of the CDR3: TGTGCCAGCAGTGAAGGGGGCAGGGCACAGTTCTTC. Translation gives CASSEGGRAQFF.

The V gene is TRBV6-6, the J gene TRBJ2-3; TRBD2 agrees at 8 bases. CDR3 size: 15 residues. Trimming removed 5 bases from V and 4 bases from J; junction bases left unmatched: 8. Germline V lookup: CDR1 MNHNY, CDR2 SVGAGI (reference sequence). CDR3 loop: CASSTLTGGSDTQYF. The CDR3 DNA reads as TGTGCCAGCAGTACTTTAACGGGGGGGTCAGATACGCAGTATTTT.

The CDR3, as DNA: TGTGCCAGCAGCTTAGAGGAGACAGGGGTGGAGACCCAGTACTTC. This translates into CASSLEETGVETQYF. The gene calls are TRBV7-2 and TRBJ2-5; 8 bases fit TRBD1. The CDR3 has 15 residues. V lost 1 base to trimming and J lost 5 bases; unmatched junction nucleotides: 6. Germline V gene sequence: CDR1 SGHTA, CDR2 FQGNSA.

This clone appeared a few times. V usage is TRBV6-4 and J usage is TRBJ1-1, with 8 bases matching TRBD1. CDR1 and CDR2 from the germline V gene are MRHNA and SNTAGT. Trimming removed 6 bases from V and 5 bases from J; junction bases left unmatched: 8. This CDR3 spans 14 amino acids. CDR3 region: CASRISGGRTEAFF. CDR3 sequence (DNA): TGTGCCAGCAGAATATCAGGGGGCAGGACTGAAGCTTTCTTT.

The rearrangement joins TRBV11-2 to TRBJ2-1; 11 positions match TRBD1. The germline gives CDR1 SGHAT, CDR2 FQNNGV. The CDR3 is made up of 14 amino acids. The V and J ends lost 6 bases and 9 bases, in that order; junction bases with no gene match: 7. The CDR3 nucleotides are TGTGCCAGCAGTTTAAGGACAGGGGGCCGTGAGCAGTTCTTC. Translated, it gives CASSLRTGGREQFF.

The chain links TRBV6-1 to TRBJ1-1; the D is unclear. Trimming removed 5 bases from V and 4 bases from J, with 8 bases in between. Looked up from germline, CDR1 is MNHNS and CDR2 is SASEGT. The CDR3 contains 12 residues. As DNA, the CDR3 is TGTGCCAGCAGTAGGTCGGGCACTGAAGCTTTCTTT. Protein product: CASSRSGTEAFF.

The chain links TRBV6-1 to TRBJ1-2; possibly TRBD1 for D (6 bases). Trimming removed 6 bases at V and 4 bases at J, with 15 bases between. The CDR3 contains 14 residues. CDR1 and CDR2 from the germline V gene are MNHNS and SASEGT. CDR3 region: CASRDTQGPYGYTF. CDR3 DNA: TGTGCCAGCAGGGACACACAGGGACCCTATGGCTACACCTTC.

The J gene is TRBJ2-5, the V gene TRBV11-2, with TRBD2 as a possible D gene (5 bases). Germline V gives CDR1 SGHAT, CDR2 FQNNGV. Between the trimmed V and J ends, which lost 2 bases and 5 bases, there was a span of 9 bases. This CDR3 is built from 13 residues. CDR3 in DNA: TGTGCCAGCAGCTTAAAGAGAGGGGAGACCCAGTACTTC. It specifies CASSLKRGETQYF.